The T cell receptor (beta chain) described here comes from a study of T-cell reconstitution after alpha-beta-depleted transplantation in children. Points from the study as a whole: Reported findings indicate that, about two months after transplant, alpha-beta T cells came from several hundred expanded clones, which were derived from non-depleted graft cells. T-cell counts and diversity were attributed mostly to newly produced T cells one year after transplant.

The CDR3 contains 12 residues. V lost 0 bases, J lost 9 bases, and 8 bases lay in between. Germline V gene lookup returns CDR1 SGHRS and CDR2 YFSETQ. On this clonotype itself: The antigen is unknown.

The library targeted TCRbeta and was prepared with unique molecular identifiers. TCRdb reanalysed the PCR reads using MiXCR and keeps one entry per CDR3 protein. The sample shows about 900,000 distinct CDR3 sequences, less than 30% of them seen only once. The sequences come from PBMCs, mostly from graft donor cells, collected 360 days after TCRalphabeta/CD19-depleted stem cell transplant. The J gene is TRBJ2-3, the V gene TRBV5-1; weak D call: TRBD2 (6 bases). This receptor was taken from a boy under three years old who had a stem cell transplant for SCID, so the T cells may come from the graft donor. The DNA for the CDR3 is TGCGCCAGCAGCTTGGGCGGGGCCACGCAGTATTTT. As protein: CASSLGGATQYF.